Presented here are 26 T cell receptor beta chains from one specimen sequenced in a study of T cell responses to AZD1222 COVID-19 vaccine. Method: immunoSEQ multiplex PCR; TCRdb's copy keeps in-frame clones and lacks some. In the table there are about 180,000 clones, about 90% of which are singletons. The sequences come from peripheral blood, collected 28 days after the second AZD1222 dose. Receptors originate from an adult who received the AZD1222 COVID-19 vaccine.

CDR3 region: CASSIQGVVDTEAFF. As DNA, the CDR3 is TGTGCCAGTAGTATCCAGGGGGTCGTGGACACTGAAGCTTTCTTT. The chain joins TRBV19 to TRBJ1-1, with TRBD1 identical over 7 bases. CDR3 length: 15 residues. Germline V lookup: CDR1 LNHDA, CDR2 SQIVND (reference sequence). V lost 3 bases and J lost 3; bases outside the gene matches: 7.

This chain links TRBV28 with TRBJ2-3; D ambiguous. V lost 5 bases and J 5 bases, leaving 14 bases between the germline ends. CDR3 length: 14 amino acids. Germline V lookup: CDR1 MDHEN, CDR2 SYDVKM. The CDR3 is CASSPPPLGDTQYF. The CDR3 DNA follows: TGTGCCAGCAGTCCCCCCCCGCTAGGAGATACGCAGTATTTT.

V and J are TRBV19 and TRBJ1-5; D possibly corresponds to TRBD1 (5 bases). Trimming took off 0 bases at V and 3 bases at J, with 12 bases between the two ends. The V gene's germline CDR1 is LNHDA and CDR2 SQIVND (reference sequence). The CDR3 runs to 16 residues. CDR3 sequence: CASSIELGQANQPQHF. As DNA, the CDR3 is TGTGCCAGTAGTATAGAGTTAGGACAAGCCAATCAGCCCCAGCATTTT.

A remark on this clone: The sample contains more than one DNA sequence encoding this CDR3. The V and J genes are TRBV3-1 (or the pseudogene TRBV3-2) and TRBJ1-5, with D perhaps matching TRBD1 (5 bases). Trimming removed 1 base at V and 5 bases at J, with 15 bases between. Germline V gene data show CDR1 as LGHDT and CDR2 as YNNKEL (reference sequence). The CDR3 consists of 16 residues. The DNA for the CDR3 is TGTGCCAGCAGCCAAGGGTTGGGCCAGGGTCATCAGCCCCAGCATTTT. Translating it yields CASSQGLGQGHQPQHF.

The V and J genes are TRBV9 and TRBJ2-3; 13 bases fit TRBD2. Germline CDR1 is SGDLS and CDR2 is YYNGEE. The J segment lost 2 bases and the V segment lost 4 bases, leaving 10 bases of the junction unmatched. The CDR3 runs to 18 residues. The CDR3: CASSSRTSGGINTDTQYF. The CDR3 bases are TGTGCCAGCAGCTCCCGGACTAGCGGGGGAATAAACACAGATACGCAGTATTTT. Complete variable domain (other parts from reference TRBV9 and TRBJ2-3): DSGVTQTPKHLITATGQRVTLRCSPRSGDLSVYWYQQSLDQGLQFLIQYYNGEERAKGNILERFSAQQFPDLHSELNLSSLELGDSALYFCASSSRTSGGINTDTQYFGPGTRLTVL.

The J gene is TRBJ1-2, the V gene TRBV4-2; TRBD1 agrees at 8 bases. Germline V CDR1 and CDR2: LGHNA, YNFKEQ. The CDR3 length is 15 residues. Losses at the gene ends were 0 bases for V and 3 bases for J; bases not matched to a gene: 3. CDR3 sequence: CASSQDPGQDYGYTF. CDR3 nucleotides: TGTGCCAGCAGCCAAGACCCGGGACAGGACTATGGCTACACCTTC.

This clone was found once. This chain uses TRBV6-6 with TRBJ2-2; the D gene is possibly TRBD2 (6 bases). The CDR3 consists of 20 residues. Germline V CDR1 and CDR2: MNHNY, SVGAGI (reference sequence). V was trimmed by 6 bases and J by 3 bases, leaving 29 bases between them. CDR3 region: CASSLRGLWGTLSDTGELFF. The CDR3 DNA follows: TGTGCCAGCAGCTTAAGGGGACTTTGGGGCACCTTATCGGACACCGGGGAGCTGTTTTTT.

V gene TRBV6-5 combines with J gene TRBJ1-6, with D tentatively TRBD1 (5 bases). Per germline, CDR1 MNHEY and CDR2 SVGAGI. The ends were cut back, 7 bases at V and 6 bases at J, with 16 bases in the middle. The CDR3 consists of 15 residues. Written as DNA, the CDR3 is TGTGCCAGCACCAGGCGTGACAGTAGTAATTCACCCCTCCACTTT. It translates to CASTRRDSSNSPLHF.

This chain joins TRBV7-9 and TRBJ1-2; maybe TRBD1 (5 bases). Germline assignment: CDR1 SEHNR and CDR2 FQNEAQ (reference sequence). This CDR3 region has 12 residues. V lost 4 bases and J lost 7, with 10 bases in between. CDR3 region: CASSSRDGGYTF. The CDR3 DNA sequence: TGTGCCAGCAGCTCGAGGGACGGTGGCTACACCTTC.

This clone came up a few times. The gene calls are TRBV7-9 and TRBJ2-5, with TRBD2 identical over 11 bases. The junction had 9 bases not matched to a gene; V was cut back by 7 bases and J by 2 bases. Germline V gene data show CDR1 as SEHNR and CDR2 as FQNEAQ (reference sequence). The CDR3 is 16 residues long. The DNA of the CDR3 is TGTGCCAGCAACACAGGACTAGCGGGTGTACAAGAGACCCAGTACTTC. It is translated as CASNTGLAGVQETQYF.

This clone appeared a few times. V is TRBV5-1 and J is TRBJ1-2, with D unresolved. Deletions cut 6 bases from V and 0 bases from J, with 15 bases between. Germline loops: CDR1 SGHRS, CDR2 YFSETQ. This CDR3 spans 15 amino acids. The CDR3 coding sequence is TGCGCCAGCAAGTCCGAGCCCCAAGCTAACTATGGCTACACCTTC. Translated: CASKSEPQANYGYTF.

The chain has TRBV7-2 and TRBJ2-1, with 8 bases that match TRBD2. CDR3 size: 15 residues. J gave up 9 bases and V 3 bases, and 10 bases lay outside the gene matches. From germline, CDR1 is SGHTA and CDR2 FQGNSA. DNA for the CDR3: TGTGCCAGCAGCTTTTCGCGGGGGGCGAGGGTTGAGCAGTTCTTC. This encodes CASSFSRGARVEQFF.

This sequence joins TRBV20-1 and TRBJ1-1; TRBD1 is a possible D gene (6 bases). CDR3 length equals 13 residues. V was shortened by 3 bases and J by 3 bases, with 11 bases between the two germline ends. Looked up from germline, CDR1 is DFQATT and CDR2 is SNEGSKA (reference sequence). This CDR3 is CSASRPGDTEAFF. The CDR3 DNA reads as TGCAGTGCTAGTCGGCCAGGGGACACTGAAGCTTTCTTT.

The chain recombines TRBV19 with TRBJ1-2; 10 bases align to TRBD1. CDR3 length equals 15 residues. Germline lookup yields CDR1 LNHDA and CDR2 SQIVND (reference sequence). J was trimmed by 4 bases and V by 7 bases; bases with no gene match: 9. For the CDR3, the DNA is TGTGCCAGTACCCCGCCCGACAGGGGGCTCTATGGCTACACCTTC. This encodes CASTPPDRGLYGYTF.

V and J are TRBV9 and TRBJ1-2; TRBD1 matches at 10 bases. The CDR3 is made up of 15 amino acids. CDR1 is SGDLS, CDR2 YYNGEE, per germline. The junction had 4 bases not matched to a gene; V was cut back by 0 bases and J by 5 bases. The DNA for the CDR3 is TGTGCCAGCAGCGTAGCGTGGACAGGGGGTTATGGCTACACCTTC. It yields the protein CASSVAWTGGYGYTF.

The V gene is TRBV6-5, the J gene TRBJ2-7; a weak D match, TRBD1 (6 bases). The germline V gene has CDR1 MNHEY and CDR2 SVGAGI. The CDR3 is 15 residues long. V shed 6 bases and J shed 3 bases, with 18 bases lying between them. CDR3 DNA: TGTGCCAGCAGCCCCACGCGCGGCAGGGGCTACGAGCAGTACTTC. Residues: CASSPTRGRGYEQYF.

The V call is TRBV9, the J call TRBJ1-2; D possibly corresponds to TRBD1 (6 bases). With 4 bases removed from V and 2 bases from J, the gap between germline ends came to 9 bases. The germline gives CDR1 SGDLS, CDR2 YYNGEE. The CDR3 is 13 residues long. CDR3 sequence: CASSYGQNYGYTF. CDR3 DNA: TGTGCCAGCAGCTATGGACAGAACTATGGCTACACCTTC.

The chain uses TRBV5-8 and TRBJ1-5; tentative D call: TRBD1 (5 bases). This CDR3 spans 15 amino acids. Germline loops: CDR1 SGHTS, CDR2 YDEGEE. Trimming shortened V by 0 bases and J by 9 bases, and 16 bases separated the two germline ends. CDR3 protein: CASSLEGSVGGPQHF. CDR3 coding DNA: TGTGCCAGCAGCTTGGAGGGGTCGGTGGGTGGGCCCCAGCATTTT.

A word on this clone: At the DNA level, this CDR3 is encoded by other sequences in the same sample as well. This chain joins TRBV9 and TRBJ1-6, with D tentatively TRBD1 (6 bases). The CDR3 sequence is 14 residues long. The ends were cut back, 2 bases at V and 4 bases at J, with 7 bases in the middle. Germline values: CDR1 SGDLS, CDR2 YYNGEE. The CDR3 nucleotides are TGTGCCAGCAGCGTCGGACAGTATAATTCACCCCTCCACTTT. Translation gives CASSVGQYNSPLHF.

The V call is TRBV28, the J call TRBJ1-5, with 8 bases that match TRBD1. Germline CDR1 reads MDHEN; CDR2 reads SYDVKM. The CDR3 extends over 17 amino acids. V lost 2 bases, J lost 3 bases, and 9 bases stayed unmatched. The CDR3 region is CASSLAGGRGSNQPQHF. Here the CDR3 DNA reads TGTGCCAGCAGTTTAGCAGGGGGCAGGGGGTCCAATCAGCCCCAGCATTTT. Complete variable domain (other parts from reference TRBV28 and TRBJ1-5): DVKVTQSSRYLVKRTGEKVFLECVQDMDHENMFWYRQDPGLGLRLIYFSYDVKMKEKGDIPEGYSVSREKKERFSLILESASTNQTSMYLCASSLAGGRGSNQPQHFGDGTRLSIL.

The J gene is TRBJ1-2, the V gene TRBV28; TRBD1 might be the D (5 bases). V dropped 1 base and J dropped 3 bases, with 12 bases sitting between them. Per the germline V gene, CDR1 is MDHEN and CDR2 is SYDVKM. The CDR3 runs to 15 residues. The CDR3 spells CASSLFLGRDYGYTF. The CDR3 nucleotides read TGTGCCAGCAGTTTATTTCTGGGCAGGGACTATGGCTACACCTTC.

The chain combines TRBV19 with TRBJ1-3, with D maybe TRBD1 (6 bases). The germline V and J ends were trimmed by 11 bases and 6 bases, with 17 bases remaining between them. The CDR3 covers 13 residues. Germline lookup yields CDR1 LNHDA and CDR2 SQIVND (reference sequence). CDR3 DNA: TGTGCCGCTGCGGCACAGGGTGTAAACACCATATATTTT. It translates to CAAAAQGVNTIYF.

The chain recombines TRBV18 with TRBJ2-5, with 7 bases that match TRBD1. V trimming: 2 bases; J trimming: 2 bases; junction bases outside the gene matches: 5. This CDR3 has 15 amino acids. CDR1 is KGHSH, CDR2 LQKENI, per germline. The CDR3 bases are TGTGCCAGCTCACCAGCAGGGGGAATACAAGAGACCCAGTACTTC. This codes for CASSPAGGIQETQYF.

In nucleotides, the CDR3 is TGTGCCAGCAGCGTAGATGGGGACTATGGCTACACCTTC. Its translation is CASSVDGDYGYTF. The rearrangement uses TRBV6-5 and TRBJ1-2; D is undetermined. Per the germline V gene, CDR1 is MNHEY and CDR2 is SVGAGI. CDR3 length equals 13 residues. Trimming shortened V by 6 bases and J by 3 bases, and 11 bases separated the two germline ends.

This clone was counted a few times. One end of the junction fails to match germline, which may point to a read error. The V gene is TRBV11-1, the J gene TRBJ1-6; possibly TRBD1 for D (5 bases). Germline-derived CDR1 and CDR2 are SGHAT and FQDESV (reference sequence). The CDR3 has 14 residues. CDR3 residues: CASSRTPYNSPLHF. In DNA form, the CDR3 reads TGTGCCAGCAGCCGGACACCCTACAATTCACCCCTCCACTTT.

The chain has TRBV30 and TRBJ2-5; D not certain. The CDR3 is 14 residues long. The germline V gene has CDR1 GTSNPN and CDR2 SVGIG (reference sequence). V lost 5 bases and J 5 bases, leaving 18 bases between the germline ends. The CDR3 sequence is CAWVPRVRLETQYF. The CDR3 nucleotides are TGTGCCTGGGTTCCAAGGGTCCGTCTGGAGACCCAGTACTTC.